This T cell receptor (beta chain) emerged from a study of blood T cell repertoires in COVID-19. Study summary: PBMCs, B-cell-depleted T cells, or T cells provided the cDNA or gDNA that made up the material.

Data came from immunoSEQ multiplex PCR; TCRdb stores just in-frame clones and leaves some out. The table has hundreds of thousands of clones, 70% to 90% seen once. This CDR3 is built from 13 residues. V was clipped by 0 bases and J by 10 bases, with 13 bases between them. CDR1 and CDR2 from the germline V gene are SGDLS and YYNGEE. The source of this sequence is a young woman who had recovered from COVID-19. This chain uses TRBV9 with TRBJ1-2, with D possibly matching TRBD1 (6 bases). Sequencing was carried out using peripheral blood. CDR3 sequence: CASSVDEGEDYTF. Written as DNA, the CDR3 is TGTGCCAGCAGCGTAGATGAGGGGGAAGACTACACCTTC.